This T cell receptor beta chain was sequenced during a study of T cells after yellow fever vaccination. As concerns this clonotype: Its specificity is unknown.

General study results and limits: Clones from primary vaccination mostly reappeared after the booster (approximately 96% CD4, just over 85% CD8).

TCRdb re-derived calls from the 5' RACE reads in MiXCR, one entry per CDR3 protein. Altogether some 300,000 distinct CDR3 sequences are present, 8.1% being singletons, with the ten largest covering approximately 16%. The sequence was collected from a man younger than 35 who received the YFV17D yellow fever vaccine. The source material was PBMCs, sampled 35 to 50 days after the first yellow fever vaccination.

The CDR3 sequence is CAWTDGRETQYF. CDR3 bases: TGTGCCTGGACGGACGGAAGAGAGACCCAGTACTTC. The V gene is TRBV30, the J gene TRBJ2-5, with D uncertain. CDR1 and CDR2 (germline): GTSNPN, SVGIG (reference sequence). The germline V and J ends were trimmed by 4 bases and 4 bases, with 10 bases remaining between them. This CDR3 region has 12 residues.